This T cell receptor beta chain was recorded in a study of blood T cell repertoires in COVID-19. About the study: The study counted Cohort 3 donors as recovered given two negative PCRs, clearance, or symptom resolution. PBMCs, B-cell-depleted T cells, or T cells were the source of the cDNA or gDNA that made up the material.

J lost 3 bases, V lost 1 base, and 7 bases had no gene match. Germline values: CDR1 LGHNA, CDR2 YNFKEQ. This CDR3 is built from 16 residues. This clone was counted a few times. Produced via immunoSEQ multiplex PCR; TCRdb's table is partial and in-frame only. Of over 150,000 clones detected, roughly 85% appear once; the ten largest clones hold roughly 19%. Enrollees, about 18 to 95 years old, lived in 24 US areas. Allocation to cohorts depended on clinical history reported by the participants. The sample taken for sequencing was PBMCs or T cells enriched from blood (not recorded which). This sequence was found in a woman in her seventies in a cohort exposed to, infected with or recovered from COVID-19 (not recorded which). V is TRBV4-2 and J is TRBJ2-7; 9 bases align to TRBD2. For the CDR3, the DNA is TGTGCCAGCAGCCAAGTGCGCAGGACTAGCGACTACGAGCAGTACTTC. It encodes CASSQVRRTSDYEQYF.